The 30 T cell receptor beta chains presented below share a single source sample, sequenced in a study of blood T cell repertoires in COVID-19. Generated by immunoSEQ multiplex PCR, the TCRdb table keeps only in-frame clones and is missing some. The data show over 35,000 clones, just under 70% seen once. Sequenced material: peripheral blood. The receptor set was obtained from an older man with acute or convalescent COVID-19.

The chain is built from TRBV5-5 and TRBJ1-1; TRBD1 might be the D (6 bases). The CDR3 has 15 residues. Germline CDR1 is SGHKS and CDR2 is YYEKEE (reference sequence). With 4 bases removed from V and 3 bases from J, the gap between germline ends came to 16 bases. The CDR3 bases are TGTGCCAGCAGCACTATTGGGGGCGGTGACACTGAAGCTTTCTTT. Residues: CASSTIGGGDTEAFF.

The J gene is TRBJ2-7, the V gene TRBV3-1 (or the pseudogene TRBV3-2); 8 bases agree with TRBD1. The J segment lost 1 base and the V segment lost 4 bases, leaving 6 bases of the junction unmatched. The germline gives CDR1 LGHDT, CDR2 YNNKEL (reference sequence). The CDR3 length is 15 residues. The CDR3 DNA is TGTGCCAGCAGCCGTATGGGACAGGCATCCTACGAGCAGTACTTC. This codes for CASSRMGQASYEQYF.

In nucleotides, the CDR3 is TGTGCCAGCAGCTGGGGAGGTGGGACAGAGACCCAGTACTTC. It yields the protein CASSWGGGTETQYF. The chain employs TRBV7-3 and TRBJ2-5; TRBD2 might be the D (6 bases). The CDR3 runs to 14 residues. Trimming pared 4 bases from V and 4 bases from J, leaving 13 bases between. Germline V gene sequence: CDR1 SGHTA, CDR2 FQGTGA.

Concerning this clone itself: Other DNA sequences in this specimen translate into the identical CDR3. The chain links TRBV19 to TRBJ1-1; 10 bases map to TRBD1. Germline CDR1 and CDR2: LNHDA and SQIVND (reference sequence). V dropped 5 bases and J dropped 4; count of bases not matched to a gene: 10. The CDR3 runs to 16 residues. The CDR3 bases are TGTGCCAGTAGTTCCCAGACAGGGGGCGTAGGCACTGAAGCTTTCTTT. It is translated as CASSSQTGGVGTEAFF.

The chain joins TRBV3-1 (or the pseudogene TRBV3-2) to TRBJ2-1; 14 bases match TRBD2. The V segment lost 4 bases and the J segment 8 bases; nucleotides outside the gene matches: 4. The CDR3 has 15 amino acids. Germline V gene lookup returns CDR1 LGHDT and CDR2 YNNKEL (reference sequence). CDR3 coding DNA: TGTGCCAGCAGCCGACTAGCGGGGGGGGCCCATGAGCAGTTCTTC. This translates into CASSRLAGGAHEQFF.

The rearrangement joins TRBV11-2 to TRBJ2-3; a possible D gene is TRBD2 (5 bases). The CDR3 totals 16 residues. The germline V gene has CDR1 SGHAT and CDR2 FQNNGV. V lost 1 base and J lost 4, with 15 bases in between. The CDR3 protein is CASSLVGLRRADTQYF. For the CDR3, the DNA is TGTGCCAGCAGCTTAGTTGGGCTACGGCGGGCAGATACGCAGTATTTT.

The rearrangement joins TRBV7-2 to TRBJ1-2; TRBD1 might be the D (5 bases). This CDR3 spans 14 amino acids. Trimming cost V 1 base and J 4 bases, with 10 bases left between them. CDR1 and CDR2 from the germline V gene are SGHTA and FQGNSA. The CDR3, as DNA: TGTGCCAGCAGCTTAGGACAGCCACCCTATGGCTACACCTTC. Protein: CASSLGQPPYGYTF.

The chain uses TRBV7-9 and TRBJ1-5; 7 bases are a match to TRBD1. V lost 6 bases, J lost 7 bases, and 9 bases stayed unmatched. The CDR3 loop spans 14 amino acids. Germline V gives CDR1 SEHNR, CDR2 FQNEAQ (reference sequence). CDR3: CASSQGQDRQPQHF. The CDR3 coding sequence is TGTGCCAGCAGTCAAGGACAGGATCGCCAGCCCCAGCATTTT.

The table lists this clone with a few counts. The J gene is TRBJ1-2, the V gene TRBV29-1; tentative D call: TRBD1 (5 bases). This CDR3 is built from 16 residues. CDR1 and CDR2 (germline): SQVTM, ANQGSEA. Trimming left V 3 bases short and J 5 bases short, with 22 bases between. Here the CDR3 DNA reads TGCAGCGTTGATGGGGCAGGGTACGGCAAGGGGTATGGCTACACCTTC. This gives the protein CSVDGAGYGKGYGYTF.

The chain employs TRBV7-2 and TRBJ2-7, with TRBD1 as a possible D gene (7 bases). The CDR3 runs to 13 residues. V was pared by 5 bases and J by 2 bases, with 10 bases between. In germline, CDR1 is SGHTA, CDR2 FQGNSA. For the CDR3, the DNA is TGTGCCAGCAGCGGCGGGACAGCCTACGAGCAGTACTTC. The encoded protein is CASSGGTAYEQYF.

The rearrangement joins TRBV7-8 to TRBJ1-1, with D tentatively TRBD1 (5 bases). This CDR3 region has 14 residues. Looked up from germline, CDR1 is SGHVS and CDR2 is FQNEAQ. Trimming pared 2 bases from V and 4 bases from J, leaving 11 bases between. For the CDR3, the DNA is TGTGCCAGCAGCTTATTCAGGGCAGGCACTGAAGCTTTCTTT. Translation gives CASSLFRAGTEAFF.

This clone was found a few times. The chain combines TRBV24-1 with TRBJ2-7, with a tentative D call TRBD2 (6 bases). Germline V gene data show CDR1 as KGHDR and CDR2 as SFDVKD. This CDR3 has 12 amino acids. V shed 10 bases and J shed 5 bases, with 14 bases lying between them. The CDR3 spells CATGGNGDEQYF. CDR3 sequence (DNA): TGTGCCACTGGGGGGAATGGTGACGAGCAGTACTTC.

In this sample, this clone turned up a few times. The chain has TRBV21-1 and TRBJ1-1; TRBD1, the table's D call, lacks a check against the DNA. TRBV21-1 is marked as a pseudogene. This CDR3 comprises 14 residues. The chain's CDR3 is CASSRQNMNTEAFF. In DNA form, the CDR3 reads TGTGCCAGCAGCAGACAGAATATGAACACTGAAGCTTTCTTT.

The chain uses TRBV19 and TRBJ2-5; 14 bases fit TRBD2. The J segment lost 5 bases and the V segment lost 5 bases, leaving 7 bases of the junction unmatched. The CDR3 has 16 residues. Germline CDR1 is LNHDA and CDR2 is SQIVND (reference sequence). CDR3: CASSPGRLAGGETQYF. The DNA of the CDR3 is TGTGCCAGTAGTCCCGGGCGACTAGCGGGGGGGGAGACCCAGTACTTC.

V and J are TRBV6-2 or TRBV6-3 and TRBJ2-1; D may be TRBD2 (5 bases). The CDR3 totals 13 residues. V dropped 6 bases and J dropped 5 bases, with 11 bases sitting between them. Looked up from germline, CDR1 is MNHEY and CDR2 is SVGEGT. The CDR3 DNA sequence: TGTGCCAGCAGCCAGGACTGGGACAATGAGCAGTTCTTC. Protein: CASSQDWDNEQFF.

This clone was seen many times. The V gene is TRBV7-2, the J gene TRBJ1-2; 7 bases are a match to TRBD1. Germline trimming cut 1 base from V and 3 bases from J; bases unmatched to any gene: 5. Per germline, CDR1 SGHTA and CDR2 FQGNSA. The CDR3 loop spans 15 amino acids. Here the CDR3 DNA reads TGTGCCAGCAGCTTAGAAGTAGGGGGCGACTATGGCTACACCTTC. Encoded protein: CASSLEVGGDYGYTF.

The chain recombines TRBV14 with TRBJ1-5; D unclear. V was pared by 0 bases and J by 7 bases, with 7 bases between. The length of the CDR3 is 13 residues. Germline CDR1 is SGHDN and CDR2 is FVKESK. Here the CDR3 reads CASSQDLRQPQHF. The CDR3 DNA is TGTGCCAGCAGCCAAGATTTGAGGCAGCCCCAGCATTTT.

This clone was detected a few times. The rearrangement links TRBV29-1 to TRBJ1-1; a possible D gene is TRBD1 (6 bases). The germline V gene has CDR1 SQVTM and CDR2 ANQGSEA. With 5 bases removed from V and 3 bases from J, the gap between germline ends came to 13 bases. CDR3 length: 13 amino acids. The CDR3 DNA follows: TGCAGCGTTAACAACAGGGCGGACACTGAAGCTTTCTTT. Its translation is CSVNNRADTEAFF.

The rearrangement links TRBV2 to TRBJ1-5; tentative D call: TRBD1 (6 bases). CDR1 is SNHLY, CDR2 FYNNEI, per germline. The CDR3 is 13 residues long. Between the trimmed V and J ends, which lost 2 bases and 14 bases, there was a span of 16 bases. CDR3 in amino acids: CASSEQPQQGKHF. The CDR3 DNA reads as TGTGCCAGCAGTGAACAACCACAACAGGGAAAGCATTTT.

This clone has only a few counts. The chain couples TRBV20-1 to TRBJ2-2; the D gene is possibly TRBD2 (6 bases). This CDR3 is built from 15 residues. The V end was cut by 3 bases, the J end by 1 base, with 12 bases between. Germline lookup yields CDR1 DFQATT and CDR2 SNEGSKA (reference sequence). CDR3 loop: CSASTGGLNTGELFF. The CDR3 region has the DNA TGCAGTGCTAGTACCGGGGGACTGAACACCGGGGAGCTGTTTTTT.

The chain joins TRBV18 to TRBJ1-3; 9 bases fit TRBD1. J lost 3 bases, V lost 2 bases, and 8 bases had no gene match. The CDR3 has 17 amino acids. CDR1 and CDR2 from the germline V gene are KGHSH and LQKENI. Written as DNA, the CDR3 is TGTGCCAGCTCACCAGCGGGACAGGGACCCGGTGGAAACACCATATATTTT. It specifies CASSPAGQGPGGNTIYF.

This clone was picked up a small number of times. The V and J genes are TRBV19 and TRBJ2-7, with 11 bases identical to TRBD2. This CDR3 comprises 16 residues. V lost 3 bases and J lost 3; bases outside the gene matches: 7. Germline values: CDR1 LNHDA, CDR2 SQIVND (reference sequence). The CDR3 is CASSIGGTSGIYEQYF. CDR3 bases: TGTGCCAGTAGTATCGGGGGGACTAGCGGTATCTACGAGCAGTACTTC.

This chain's CDR3 is CASSKVRDRAGAEAFF. Written as DNA, the CDR3 is TGTGCCAGCAGCAAAGTGCGGGACAGGGCTGGCGCTGAAGCTTTCTTT. The chain carries TRBV21-1 and TRBJ1-1; the table calls TRBD1, which could not be checked here. TRBV21-1 is flagged as a pseudogene. This CDR3 has 16 amino acids.

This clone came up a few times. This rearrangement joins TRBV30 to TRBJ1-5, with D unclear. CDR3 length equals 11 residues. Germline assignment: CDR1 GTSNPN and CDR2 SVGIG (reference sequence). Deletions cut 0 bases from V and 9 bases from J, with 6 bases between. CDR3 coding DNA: TGTGCCTGGAGTGTTGAGGGGCCCCAGCATTTT. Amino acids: CAWSVEGPQHF.

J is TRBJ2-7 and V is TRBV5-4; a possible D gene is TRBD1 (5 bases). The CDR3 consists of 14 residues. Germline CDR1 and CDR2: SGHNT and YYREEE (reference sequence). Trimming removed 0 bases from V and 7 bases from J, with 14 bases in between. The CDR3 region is CASSLDQGHGEQYF. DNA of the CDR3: TGTGCCAGCAGCTTGGATCAGGGTCATGGAGAGCAGTACTTC.

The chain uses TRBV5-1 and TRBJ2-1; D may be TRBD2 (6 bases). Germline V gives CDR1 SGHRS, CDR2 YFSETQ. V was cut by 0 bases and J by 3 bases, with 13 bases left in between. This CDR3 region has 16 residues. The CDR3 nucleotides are TGCGCCAGCAGCTTGGCCGGGGCGGACTACTACAATGAGCAGTTCTTC. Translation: CASSLAGADYYNEQFF.

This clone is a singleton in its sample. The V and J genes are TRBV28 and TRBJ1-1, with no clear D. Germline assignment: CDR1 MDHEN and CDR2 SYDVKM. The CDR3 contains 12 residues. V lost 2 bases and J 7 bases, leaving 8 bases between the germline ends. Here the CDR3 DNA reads TGTGCCAGCAGTTTAAGCCGGGATGAAGCTTTCTTT. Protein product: CASSLSRDEAFF.

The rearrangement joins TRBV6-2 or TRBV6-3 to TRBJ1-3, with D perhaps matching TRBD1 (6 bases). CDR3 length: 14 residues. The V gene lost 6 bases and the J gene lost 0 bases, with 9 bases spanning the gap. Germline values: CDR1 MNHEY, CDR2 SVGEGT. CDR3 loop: CASSRTDSGNTIYF. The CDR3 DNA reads TGTGCCAGCAGCCGGACAGACTCTGGAAACACCATATATTTT.

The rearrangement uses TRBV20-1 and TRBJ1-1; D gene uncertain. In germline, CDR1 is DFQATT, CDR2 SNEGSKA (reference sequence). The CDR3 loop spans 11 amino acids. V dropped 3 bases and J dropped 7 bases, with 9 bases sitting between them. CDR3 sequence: CSARGGYEAFF. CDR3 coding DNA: TGCAGTGCTAGGGGCGGGTATGAAGCTTTCTTT.

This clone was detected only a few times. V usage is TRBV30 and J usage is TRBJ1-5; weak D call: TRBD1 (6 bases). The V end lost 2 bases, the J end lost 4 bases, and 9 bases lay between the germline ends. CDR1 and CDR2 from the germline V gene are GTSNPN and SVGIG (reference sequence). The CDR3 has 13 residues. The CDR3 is CAWSLRGNQPQHF. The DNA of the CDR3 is TGTGCCTGGAGTTTAAGGGGGAATCAGCCCCAGCATTTT.